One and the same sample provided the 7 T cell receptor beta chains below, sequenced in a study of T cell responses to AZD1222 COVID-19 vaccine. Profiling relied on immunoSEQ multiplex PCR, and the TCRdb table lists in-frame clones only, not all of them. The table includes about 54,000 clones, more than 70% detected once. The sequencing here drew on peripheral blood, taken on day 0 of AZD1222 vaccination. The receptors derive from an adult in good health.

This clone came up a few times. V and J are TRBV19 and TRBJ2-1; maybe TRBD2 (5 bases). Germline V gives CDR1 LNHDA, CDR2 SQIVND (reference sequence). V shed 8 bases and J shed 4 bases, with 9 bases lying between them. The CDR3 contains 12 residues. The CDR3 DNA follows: TGTGCCAGTGAGGACTGGTACAATGAGCAGTTCTTC. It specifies CASEDWYNEQFF.

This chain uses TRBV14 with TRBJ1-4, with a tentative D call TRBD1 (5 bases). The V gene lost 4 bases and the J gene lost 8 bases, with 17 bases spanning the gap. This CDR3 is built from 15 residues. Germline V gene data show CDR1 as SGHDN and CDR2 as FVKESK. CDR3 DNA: TGTGCCAGCAGCCCGTCCGGGACTTTGGGCGAAAAACTGTTTTTT. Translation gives CASSPSGTLGEKLFF.

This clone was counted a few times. The CDR3 reads CASSQLPPGTSGGNEQFF. The DNA of the CDR3 is TGTGCCAGCAGCCAACTACCCCCAGGGACTAGCGGGGGGAATGAGCAGTTCTTC. The V and J genes are TRBV3-1 (or the pseudogene TRBV3-2) and TRBJ2-1; 15 bases are shared with TRBD2. There are 18 residues in the CDR3. Germline lookup yields CDR1 LGHDT and CDR2 YNNKEL (reference sequence). V lost 2 bases and J lost 7; bases outside the gene matches: 9.

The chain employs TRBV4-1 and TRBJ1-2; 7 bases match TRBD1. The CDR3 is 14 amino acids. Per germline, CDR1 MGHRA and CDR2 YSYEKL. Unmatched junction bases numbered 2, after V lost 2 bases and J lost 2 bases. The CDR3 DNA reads TGCGCCAGCAGCCAATTGACAGGGAACTATGGCTACACCTTC. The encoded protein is CASSQLTGNYGYTF.

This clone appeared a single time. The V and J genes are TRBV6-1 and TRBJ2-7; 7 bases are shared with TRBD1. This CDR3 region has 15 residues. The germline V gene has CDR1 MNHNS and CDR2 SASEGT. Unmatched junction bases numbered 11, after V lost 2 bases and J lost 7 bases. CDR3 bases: TGTGCCAGCAGTGAACAACCGGGACAGTCAATTGAGCAGTACTTC. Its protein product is CASSEQPGQSIEQYF.

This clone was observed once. The CDR3 sequence is CASSVQGFRGNGYTF. The CDR3 bases are TGTGCCAGCAGCGTACAGGGCTTCCGTGGGAATGGCTACACCTTC. This chain uses TRBV7-9 with TRBJ1-2, with D tentatively TRBD1 (6 bases). Germline CDR1 SEHNR, CDR2 FQNEAQ (reference sequence). The CDR3 covers 15 residues. Trimming pared 5 bases from V and 6 bases from J, leaving 19 bases between.

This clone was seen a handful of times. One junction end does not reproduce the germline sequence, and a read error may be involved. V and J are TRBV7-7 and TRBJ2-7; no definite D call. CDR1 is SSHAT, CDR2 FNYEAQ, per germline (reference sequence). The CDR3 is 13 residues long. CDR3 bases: TGTGCTAGCAGCTTAGTGGTGGGCTACGAGCAGTACTTC. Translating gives CASSLVVGYEQYF.